This T cell receptor (beta chain) was obtained from a study of blood T cell repertoires in COVID-19. Looking at the study overall: The United States, Italy and Spain were the sources of the acute and convalescent COVID-19 samples.

Recovered status in Cohort 3 required two negative PCRs, clearance, or symptom resolution. As processed by the authors: Estimated nucleated cell counts came from reference gene primer amplification. TCRdb's copy holds only in-frame clones and misses some; the assay was immunoSEQ multiplex PCR. V and J calls and clone size are as listed in that table; D and trimming were resolved from the DNA. Seen here are about 250,000 clones, approximately 92% observed once, and the top ten hold roughly 2.3%. The V end was cut by 3 bases, the J end by 2 bases, with 11 bases between. Germline CDR1 reads WSHSY; CDR2 reads SAAADI. This CDR3 comprises 14 residues.

This TCR was recovered from a woman between 18 and 29 years old who had recovered from COVID-19. Specimen: PBMCs or T cells enriched from blood (not recorded which). V usage is TRBV10-2 and J usage is TRBJ2-7, with D tentatively TRBD1 (5 bases). The CDR3, as DNA: TGCGCCAGCAGTGAAATAGGACACACCTACGAGCAGTACTTC. Protein product: CASSEIGHTYEQYF.